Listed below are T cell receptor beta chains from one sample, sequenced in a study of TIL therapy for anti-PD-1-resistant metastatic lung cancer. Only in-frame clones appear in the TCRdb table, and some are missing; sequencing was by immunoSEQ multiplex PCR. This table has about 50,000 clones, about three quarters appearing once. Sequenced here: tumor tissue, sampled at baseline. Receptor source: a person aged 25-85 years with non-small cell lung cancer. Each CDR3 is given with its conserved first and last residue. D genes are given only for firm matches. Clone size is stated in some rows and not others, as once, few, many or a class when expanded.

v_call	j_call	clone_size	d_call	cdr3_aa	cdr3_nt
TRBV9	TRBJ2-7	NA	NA	CASSVGVGLYEQYF	TGTGCCAGCAGCGTAGGTGTGGGTCTCTACGAGCAGTACTTC
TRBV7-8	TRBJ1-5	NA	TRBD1	CASSATQGANQPQHF	TGTGCCAGCAGCGCTACCCAGGGGGCAAATCAGCCCCAGCATTTT
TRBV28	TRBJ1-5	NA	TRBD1	CASIMGTGGNQPQHF	TGTGCCAGCATCATGGGGACAGGGGGAAATCAGCCCCAGCATTTT
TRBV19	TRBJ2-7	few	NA	CASRGPSSYEQYF	TGTGCCAGTAGAGGACCCAGCTCCTACGAGCAGTACTTC
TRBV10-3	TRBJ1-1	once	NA	CAISPPGGGNTEAFF	TGTGCCATCAGCCCCCCGGGAGGGGGGAACACTGAAGCTTTCTTT
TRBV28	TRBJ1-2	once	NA	CASSLNRFGGYTF	TGTGCCAGCAGTTTAAACAGATTCGGGGGCTACACCTTC
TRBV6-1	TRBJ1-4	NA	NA	CASTQVRVNEKLFF	TGTGCCAGCACCCAGGTCAGGGTAAATGAAAAACTGTTTTTT
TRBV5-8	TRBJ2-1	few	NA	CASTQVDWNEQFF	TGTGCCAGCACCCAGGTCGACTGGAATGAGCAGTTCTTC
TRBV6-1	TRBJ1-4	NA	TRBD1	CAGQGGVNEKLFF	TGTGCCGGACAGGGGGGTGTGAATGAAAAACTGTTTTTT
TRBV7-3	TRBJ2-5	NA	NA	CASSLREKETQYF	TGTGCCAGCAGCCTTCGGGAAAAAGAGACCCAGTACTTC
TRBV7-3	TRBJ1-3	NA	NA	CASSPSLGNTIYF	TGTGCCAGCAGCCCAAGTCTCGGAAACACCATATATTTT
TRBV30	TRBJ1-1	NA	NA	CAWSAGPNTEAFF	TGTGCCTGGAGTGCGGGCCCGAACACTGAAGCTTTCTTT
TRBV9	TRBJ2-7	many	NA	CASSLGGRTVSYEQYF	TGTGCCAGCAGCCTAGGTGGGCGGACAGTGTCCTACGAGCAGTACTTC
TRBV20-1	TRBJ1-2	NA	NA	CSAITGGYTF	TGCAGTGCCATTACGGGAGGCTACACCTTC
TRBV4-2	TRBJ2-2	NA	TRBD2	CASSQVNSGGTNTGELFF	TGTGCCAGCAGCCAAGTCAATAGCGGGGGGACGAACACCGGGGAGCTGTTTTTT
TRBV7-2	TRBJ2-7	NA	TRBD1	CASSLDQGASYEQYF	TGTGCCAGCAGCTTAGACCAGGGGGCCTCCTACGAGCAGTACTTC
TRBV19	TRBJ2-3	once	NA	CASSIGAGQRDTQYF	TGTGCCAGTAGTATAGGCGCGGGACAAAGAGATACGCAGTATTTT
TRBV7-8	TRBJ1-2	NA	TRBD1	CASSNRQGANYGYTF	TGTGCCAGCAGCAACAGACAGGGGGCTAACTATGGCTACACCTTC
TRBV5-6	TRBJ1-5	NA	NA	CASSLRSDGHF	TGTGCCAGCAGCTTGAGGTCAGACGGGCATTTT
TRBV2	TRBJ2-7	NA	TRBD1	CASSGQAVYEQYF	TGTGCCAGCTCGGGACAGGCCGTCTACGAGCAGTACTTC
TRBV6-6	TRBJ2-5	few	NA	CASSYGPGETQYF	TGTGCCAGCAGTTATGGGCCCGGGGAGACCCAGTACTTC
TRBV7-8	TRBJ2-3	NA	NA	CASSPRPPGTDTQYF	TGTGCCAGCAGCCCCCGACCACCCGGGACAGATACGCAGTATTTT
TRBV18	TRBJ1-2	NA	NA	CASSPGTGNYGYTF	TGTGCCAGCTCACCAGGGACGGGTAACTATGGCTACACCTTC
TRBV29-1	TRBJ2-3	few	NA	CSVDPGHTQYF	TGCAGCGTCGATCCGGGGCATACGCAGTATTTT
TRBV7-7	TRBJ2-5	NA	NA	CASSFSGTQYF	TGTGCTAGCAGCTTCTCGGGGACCCAGTACTTC
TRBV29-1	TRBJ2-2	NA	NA	CSVDRSGRTGELFF	TGCAGCGTTGACCGGTCAGGGAGGACCGGGGAGCTGTTTTTT
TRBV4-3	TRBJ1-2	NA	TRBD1	CASSQERDRFYGYTF	TGCGCCAGCAGCCAAGAGAGGGACAGGTTTTATGGCTACACCTTC
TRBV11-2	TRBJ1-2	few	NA	CASSFRVGNDPGYTF	TGTGCCAGCAGCTTTCGGGTGGGGAATGATCCCGGCTACACCTTC
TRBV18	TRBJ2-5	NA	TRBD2	CASSPGLAGYQETQYF	TGTGCCAGCTCACCCGGATTAGCGGGGTACCAAGAGACCCAGTACTTC
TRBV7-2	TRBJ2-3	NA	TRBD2	CASSLSGRALTDTQYF	TGTGCCAGCAGCTTATCCGGGAGGGCCCTCACAGATACGCAGTATTTT
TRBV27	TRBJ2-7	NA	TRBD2	CASSRLPREASEQYF	TGTGCCAGCAGCCGACTACCCCGGGAGGCGTCCGAGCAGTACTTC
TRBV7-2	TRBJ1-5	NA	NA	CASSQGNQPQHF	TGTGCCAGCAGCCAGGGTAATCAGCCCCAGCATTTT
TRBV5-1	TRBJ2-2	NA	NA	CASSAGQANTGELFF	TGCGCCAGCAGCGCGGGACAAGCGAACACCGGGGAGCTGTTTTTT
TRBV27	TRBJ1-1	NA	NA	CASSYREGVEAFF	TGTGCCAGCAGCTACAGGGAAGGAGTTGAAGCTTTCTTT
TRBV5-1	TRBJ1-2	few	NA	CASSLESGTPGRYGYTF	TGCGCCAGCAGCTTGGAATCGGGGACACCCGGGAGGTATGGCTACACCTTC
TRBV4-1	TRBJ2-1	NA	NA	CASSQVHEQFF	TGCGCCAGCAGCCAAGTGCATGAGCAGTTCTTC
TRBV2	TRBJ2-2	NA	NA	CASRERGYTGELFF	TGTGCCAGCAGAGAACGGGGGTACACCGGGGAGCTGTTTTTT